A selection of T cell receptor beta chains follows, all from one sample in a study of T cell responses to AZD1222 COVID-19 vaccine. Assay used: immunoSEQ multiplex PCR; TCRdb lists only in-frame clones, some missing. The repertoire includes 120,000 or so clones, 87% of them detected once, and under 3.5% sits in the top ten. Source: peripheral blood, taken on day 0 of AZD1222 vaccination. The origin of the receptors is an adult in good health. The CDR3 runs from the conserved cysteine through the conserved F or W. Fields, in order: J gene, clone size, D gene, V gene, CDR3 protein, CDR3 DNA. The D gene is left open where the match is weak. The size of a clone is reported for some rows only, either as once, few or many, or as a class for expanded clones.

TRBJ2-3,-,-,TRBV9,CASSVSPTRTDTQYF,TGTGCCAGCAGCGTAAGTCCTACCCGCACAGATACGCAGTATTTT
TRBJ1-2,-,-,TRBV6-6,CASSYSNQNYGYTF,TGTGCCAGCAGTTACTCGAACCAAAACTATGGCTACACCTTC
TRBJ1-2,-,-,TRBV5-3,CARSQTLEGGYTF,TGTGCCAGAAGCCAAACCTTAGAGGGTGGCTACACCTTC
TRBJ2-1,-,TRBD1,TRBV7-7,CASSLAGTVDNEQFF,TGTGCTAGCAGCTTAGCCGGGACAGTAGATAATGAGCAGTTCTTC
TRBJ2-5,-,-,TRBV19,CASSTRETQYF,TGTGCCAGTAGTACGAGGGAGACCCAGTACTTC
TRBJ1-4,once,-,TRBV6-1,CASSEAGGATNEKLFF,TGTGCCAGCAGTGAAGCCGGGGGGGCAACTAATGAAAAACTGTTTTTT
TRBJ2-7,-,-,TRBV28,CASRQRTIPYEQYF,TGTGCCAGCAGACAACGGACCATCCCCTACGAGCAGTACTTC
TRBJ2-5,-,-,TRBV7-2,CASSLAGRGETQYF,TGTGCCAGCAGCTTAGCAGGGCGAGGGGAGACCCAGTACTTC
TRBJ1-5,-,-,TRBV3-1/TRBV3-2,CASSQGKGTHQPQHF,TGTGCCAGCAGCCAAGGTAAGGGGACGCATCAGCCCCAGCATTTT
TRBJ1-4,few,-,TRBV5-6,CASSWGLEKLFF,TGTGCCAGCAGCTGGGGCTTAGAAAAACTGTTTTTT
TRBJ2-1,-,TRBD2,TRBV7-3,CASSLTTSGTFKASYNEQFF,TGTGCCAGCAGCTTAACGACTAGCGGGACTTTCAAGGCGTCCTACAATGAGCAGTTCTTC
TRBJ2-7,-,TRBD1,TRBV28,CASSVGTAYEQYF,TGTGCCAGCAGCGTCGGGACAGCCTACGAGCAGTACTTC
TRBJ1-5,-,-,TRBV7-3,CASSGYSNQPQHF,TGTGCCAGCAGCGGCTATAGCAATCAGCCCCAGCATTTT